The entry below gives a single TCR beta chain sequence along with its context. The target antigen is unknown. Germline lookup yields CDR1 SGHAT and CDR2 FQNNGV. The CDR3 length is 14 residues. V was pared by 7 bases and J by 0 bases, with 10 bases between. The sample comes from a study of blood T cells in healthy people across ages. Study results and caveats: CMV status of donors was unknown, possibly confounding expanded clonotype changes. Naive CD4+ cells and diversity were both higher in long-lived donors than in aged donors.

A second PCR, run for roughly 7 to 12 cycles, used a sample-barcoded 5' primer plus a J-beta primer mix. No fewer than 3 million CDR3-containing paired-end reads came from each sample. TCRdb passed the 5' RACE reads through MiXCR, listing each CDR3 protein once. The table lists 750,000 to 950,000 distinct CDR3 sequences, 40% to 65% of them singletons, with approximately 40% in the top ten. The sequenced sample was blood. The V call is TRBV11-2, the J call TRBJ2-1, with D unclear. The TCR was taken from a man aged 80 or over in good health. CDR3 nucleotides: TGTGCCAGCAAGTGGGGTGGCTCCTACAATGAGCAGTTCTTC. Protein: CASKWGGSYNEQFF.